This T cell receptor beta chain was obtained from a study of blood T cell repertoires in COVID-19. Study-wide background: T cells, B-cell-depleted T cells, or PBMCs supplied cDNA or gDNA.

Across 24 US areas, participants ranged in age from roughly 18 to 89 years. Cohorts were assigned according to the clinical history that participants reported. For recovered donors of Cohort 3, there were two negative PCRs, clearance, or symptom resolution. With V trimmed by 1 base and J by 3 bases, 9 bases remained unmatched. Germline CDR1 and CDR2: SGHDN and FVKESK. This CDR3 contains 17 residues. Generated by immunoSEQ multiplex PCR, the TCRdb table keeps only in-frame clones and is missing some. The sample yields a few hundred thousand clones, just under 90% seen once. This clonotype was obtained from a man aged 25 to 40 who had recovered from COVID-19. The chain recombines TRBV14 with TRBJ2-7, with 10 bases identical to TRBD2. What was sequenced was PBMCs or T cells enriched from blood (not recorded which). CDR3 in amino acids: CASSQGVQREGLYEQYF. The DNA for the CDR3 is TGTGCCAGCAGCCAAGGGGTCCAGCGGGAGGGCCTCTACGAGCAGTACTTC.